A single sample gave rise to the 30 T cell receptor beta chains below, sequenced in a study of CD8 T cells in ankylosing spondylitis. Findings and caveats of the study: Ankylosing spondylitis blood seemed to carry a telltale TCR beta motif made of fewer than 10 highly homologous variants.

MiXCR, run by TCRdb on the 5' RACE reads, gives a single entry per CDR3 protein. The sample records just under 550,000 distinct CDR3 sequences, over 9.5% being singletons. Their specific antigens are unknown. What was sequenced was blood, either unsorted or a sorted T cell fraction (not recorded which). The source is a male donor with ankylosing spondylitis.

The chain couples TRBV2 to TRBJ1-2; D perhaps matches TRBD1 (5 bases). CDR1 and CDR2 from the germline V gene are SNHLY and FYNNEI. Trimming removed 6 bases at V and 4 bases at J, with 12 bases between. This CDR3 contains 13 residues. CDR3 bases: TGTGCCAGCAGCGATACGGGGGTCTATGGCTACACCTTC. Its translation: CASSDTGVYGYTF. Using reference TRBV2 and TRBJ1-2 for the parts outside the CDR3, the full variable domain is EPEVTQTPSHQVTQMGQEVILRCVPISNHLYFYWYRQILGQKVEFLVSFYNNEISEKSEIFDDQFSVERPDGSNFTLKIRSTKLEDSAMYFCASSDTGVYGYTFGSGTRLTVV.

The V and J genes are TRBV5-5 and TRBJ2-7, with 11 bases lining up with TRBD1. Trimming cost V 7 bases and J 7 bases; bases outside gene matches: 4. Germline CDR1 reads SGHKS; CDR2 reads YYEKEE (reference sequence). CDR3 size: 12 residues. In DNA, the CDR3 is TGTGCCAGCGGGGGACAGGGGGGGGAGCAGTACGTC. Amino acid sequence: CASGGQGGEQYV.

This clonotype has only a few counts. The chain uses TRBV6-2 or TRBV6-3 and TRBJ2-5, with 7 bases fitting TRBD1. CDR3 length: 15 residues. V was clipped by 3 bases and J by 2 bases; unmatched bases: 6. CDR1 is MNHEY and CDR2 is SVGEGT in the germline V gene. The CDR3 DNA reads TGTGCCAGCAGTTATGCAAGGGGACAGCAAGAGACCCAGTACTTC. Translating it yields CASSYARGQQETQYF.

This chain uses TRBV5-1 with TRBJ1-4; the D is unclear. Trimming cost V 1 base and J 5 bases, with 12 bases left between them. CDR3 length: 15 residues. CDR1 is SGHRS, CDR2 YFSETQ, per germline. The CDR3 DNA reads as TGCGCCAGCAGCTTGTCGGTGACAAGGAATGAAAAACTGTTTTTT. Translation: CASSLSVTRNEKLFF.

There are a few counts of this clonotype. This chain links TRBV2 with TRBJ2-1, with D perhaps TRBD1 or TRBD2 (6 bases each). This CDR3 region has 17 residues. V lost 2 bases to trimming and J lost 7 bases, with 21 bases between them. Germline-derived CDR1 and CDR2 are SNHLY and FYNNEI. The CDR3 loop reads CASSERRGAETNNEQFF. CDR3 DNA: TGTGCCAGCAGTGAAAGGAGGGGGGCGGAGACGAATAATGAGCAGTTCTTC.

The chain has TRBV7-6 and TRBJ2-2; D is uncertain. The CDR3 runs to 14 residues. Germline-derived CDR1 and CDR2 are SGHVS and FNYEAQ. Trimming cost V 1 base and J 5 bases, with 8 bases left between them. The CDR3 sequence: CASSLDMDTGELFF. The CDR3 region has the DNA TGTGCCAGCAGCTTAGACATGGATACCGGGGAGCTGTTTTTT.

This clonotype was counted a few times. This chain links TRBV14 with TRBJ2-7; 7 bases fit TRBD1. V trimming: 2 bases; J trimming: 4 bases; junction bases outside the gene matches: 2. Germline V lookup: CDR1 SGHDN, CDR2 FVKESK. The CDR3 has 13 residues. The CDR3 reads CASSQMDRYEQYF. DNA for the CDR3: TGTGCCAGCAGCCAAATGGACAGGTACGAGCAGTACTTC.

The gene calls are TRBV28 and TRBJ2-7, with 8 nucleotides matching TRBD1. J was trimmed by 3 bases and V by 8 bases; bases with no gene match: 9. CDR3 length equals 14 residues. Germline assignment: CDR1 MDHEN and CDR2 SYDVKM. In DNA, the CDR3 is TGTGCCAGCGGGTCCGGACAGGGAAACTACGAGCAGTACGTC. Protein product: CASGSGQGNYEQYV.

This clonotype was counted between two and nine times. J is TRBJ2-3 and V is TRBV7-2, with 14 bases aligning to TRBD2. The CDR3 loop spans 16 amino acids. Germline loops: CDR1 SGHTA, CDR2 FQGNSA. Losses at the gene ends were 5 bases for V and 7 bases for J; bases not matched to a gene: 8. The CDR3 DNA is TGTGCCAGCAGCCCAGGGACTAGCGGGAGCCCCCATACGCAGTATTTT. It is translated as CASSPGTSGSPHTQYF.

In its sample, this clonotype was seen many times. The V call is TRBV4-1, the J call TRBJ2-1; 16 bases are shared with TRBD2. Germline trimming cut 3 bases from V and 7 bases from J; bases unmatched to any gene: 3. From germline, CDR1 is MGHRA and CDR2 YSYEKL. This CDR3 contains 16 residues. CDR3 amino acids: CASSQLGLAGGNEQFF. CDR3 DNA sequence: TGCGCCAGCAGCCAGCTGGGACTAGCGGGAGGGAATGAGCAGTTCTTC.

This clonotype was seen more than once but under ten times. The CDR3 nucleotides read TGTGCCAGCAGCCCCGGTGGTCAGGAGATCTACTATGGCTACACCTTC. This gives the protein CASSPGGQEIYYGYTF. The V and J genes are TRBV3-1 and TRBJ1-2; D remains unclear. V was shortened by 4 bases and J by 3 bases, with 18 bases between the two germline ends. The CDR3 contains 16 residues. Germline assignment: CDR1 LGHDT and CDR2 YNNKEL (reference sequence). The full variable domain, rest sourced from reference TRBV3-1 and TRBJ1-2, is DTAVSQTPKYLVTQMGNDKSIKCEQNLGHDTMYWYKQDSKKFLKIMFSYNNKELIINETVPNRFSPKSPDKAHLNLHINSLELGDSAVYFCASSPGGQEIYYGYTFGSGTRLTVV.

The chain employs TRBV5-1 and TRBJ2-3; 9 bases align to TRBD1. The V and J ends lost 3 bases and 3 bases, in that order; junction bases with no gene match: 5. Germline V gene sequence: CDR1 SGHRS, CDR2 YFSETQ. This CDR3 has 15 amino acids. CDR3 in DNA: TGCGCCAGCAGCTATGGGGGACAGGGAACAGATACGCAGTATTTT. Translation: CASSYGGQGTDTQYF.

This chain uses TRBV20-1 with TRBJ2-7; TRBD2 matches 7 bases. Unmatched junction bases numbered 10, after V lost 1 base and J lost 4 bases. Germline CDR1 and CDR2: DFQATT and SNEGSKA (reference sequence). This CDR3 has 15 amino acids. CDR3 nucleotide sequence: TGCAGTGCTAGAGTCGCTAGCGGAGGGAAGTACGAGCAGTACTTC. Encoded protein: CSARVASGGKYEQYF.

This rearrangement joins TRBV11-2 to TRBJ2-1, with 7 bases identical to TRBD2. V lost 10 bases to trimming and J lost 1 base; unmatched junction nucleotides: 10. Germline CDR1 SGHAT, CDR2 FQNNGV. The CDR3 is 15 residues long. CDR3 region: CATDPSGVSYNEQFF. The CDR3 region has the DNA TGTGCCACCGATCCCAGCGGGGTATCCTACAATGAGCAGTTCTTC. The variable domain in full, with the rest retrieved from reference TRBV11-2 and TRBJ2-1, is EAGVAQSPRYKIIEKRQSVAFWCNPISGHATLYWYQQILGQGPKLLIQFQNNGVVDDSQLPKDRFSAERLKGVDSTLKIQPAKLEDSAVYLCATDPSGVSYNEQFFGPGTRLTVL.

This clonotype occurred a few times. V usage is TRBV20-1 and J usage is TRBJ2-2, with D possibly TRBD2 on 6 matching bases. CDR3 length equals 16 residues. Per germline, CDR1 DFQATT and CDR2 SNEGSKA (reference sequence). V lost 0 bases and J 5 bases, leaving 16 bases between the germline ends. The CDR3 DNA sequence: TGCAGTGCTAGAGATCCGGCGGAGGGTTGGACCGGGGAGCTGTTTTTT. Protein: CSARDPAEGWTGELFF.

This clonotype was seen more than once but under ten times. The chain employs TRBV7-9 and TRBJ2-1, with D possibly TRBD2 on 6 matching bases. V gave up 4 bases and J gave up 9 bases, with 19 bases separating them. This CDR3 region has 15 residues. The V gene's germline CDR1 is SEHNR and CDR2 FQNEAQ (reference sequence). The CDR3: CASSSQPGERVEQFF. CDR3 sequence (DNA): TGTGCCAGCAGCTCTCAGCCCGGGGAGCGGGTTGAGCAGTTCTTC.

This clonotype was seen repeatedly, ten times or more. V is TRBV7-9 and J is TRBJ2-1, with no clear D. This CDR3 is built from 14 residues. The V gene's germline CDR1 is SEHNR and CDR2 FQNEAQ (reference sequence). The V end was cut by 2 bases, the J end by 0 bases, with 5 bases between. The CDR3 nucleotides are TGTGCCAGCAGCTTAACAGACTCCTACAATGAGCAGTTCTTC. Translated: CASSLTDSYNEQFF. Based on the CDR3 plus reference TRBV7-9 and TRBJ2-1, the full variable domain is DTGVSQNPRHKITKRGQNVTFRCDPISEHNRLYWYRQTLGQGPEFLTYFQNEAQLEKSRLLSDRFSAERPKGSFSTLEIQRTEQGDSAMYLCASSLTDSYNEQFFGPGTRLTVL.

The sample holds a few counts of this clonotype. V and J are TRBV18 and TRBJ1-1; TRBD1 matches 8 bases. CDR1 is KGHSH, CDR2 LQKENI, per germline. The ends lost 5 bases at V and 3 bases at J; junction bases unmatched: 8. This CDR3 is built from 15 residues. The chain's CDR3 is CASSSGDRQYTEAFF. CDR3 nucleotide sequence: TGTGCCAGCTCATCAGGGGACAGGCAGTACACTGAAGCTTTCTTT.

V and J are TRBV20-1 and TRBJ2-7, with 10 bases fitting TRBD2. The V segment lost 4 bases and the J segment 4 bases; nucleotides outside the gene matches: 4. The CDR3 sequence is 13 residues long. The germline CDR1 and CDR2 sequences are DFQATT and SNEGSKA (reference sequence). CDR3 nucleotides: TGCAGTGCTACTATTAGCGGGAGGTACGAGCAGTACGTC. Translated, it gives CSATISGRYEQYV.

This chain joins TRBV27 and TRBJ2-7; D is uncertain. The CDR3 totals 12 residues. Germline V gene data show CDR1 as MNHEY and CDR2 as SMNVEV (reference sequence). The V end lost 4 bases, the J end lost 4 bases, and 8 bases lay between the germline ends. CDR3 in DNA: TGTGCCAGCAGTTCGGAAGGGTACGAGCAGTACTTC. Residues: CASSSEGYEQYF.

V usage is TRBV7-2 and J usage is TRBJ1-5, with D perhaps matching TRBD1 (6 bases). Trimming took off 2 bases at V and 3 bases at J, with 11 bases between the two ends. This CDR3 has 15 residues. CDR1 is SGHTA, CDR2 FQGNSA, per germline. As DNA, the CDR3 is TGTGCCAGCAGCTTAAGCCCGGGGGCCAATCAGCCCCAGCATTTT. Residues: CASSLSPGANQPQHF.

This clonotype was recorded a few times. V is TRBV5-1 and J is TRBJ2-3, with 8 bases lining up with TRBD2. J lost 3 bases, V lost 1 base, and 7 bases had no gene match. Germline V gene sequence: CDR1 SGHRS, CDR2 YFSETQ. This CDR3 has 16 residues. As DNA, the CDR3 is TGCGCCAGCAGCTTGACACCGGGAGGGAGTACAGATACGCAGTATTTT. Translated, it gives CASSLTPGGSTDTQYF.

The genes are TRBV11-2 and TRBJ2-5; no clear D gene. V was shortened by 0 bases and J by 5 bases, with 13 bases between the two germline ends. This CDR3 is built from 15 residues. Germline V gene data show CDR1 as SGHAT and CDR2 as FQNNGV. CDR3 bases: TGTGCCAGCAGCTTAGAGAACTCCTCCCGGGAGACCCAGTACTTC. It yields the protein CASSLENSSRETQYF.

In its sample, this clonotype was seen many times. The chain joins TRBV3-1 to TRBJ2-1; 11 nucleotides match TRBD2. The V and J ends lost 3 bases and 5 bases, in that order; junction bases with no gene match: 3. Germline CDR1 LGHDT, CDR2 YNNKEL (reference sequence). The CDR3 consists of 15 residues. The CDR3 sequence is CASSQETSGDNEQFF. DNA of the CDR3: TGTGCCAGCAGCCAGGAGACTAGCGGGGACAATGAGCAGTTCTTC.

This clonotype occurred many times. This chain links TRBV29-1 with TRBJ1-3, with D uncertain. The germline V gene encodes CDR1 SQVTM and CDR2 ANQGSEA. Trimming pared 4 bases from V and 0 bases from J, leaving 13 bases between. CDR3 length equals 15 residues. The CDR3 loop reads CSVASGSSSGNTIYF. The CDR3 DNA sequence: TGCAGCGTTGCCTCGGGATCAAGCTCTGGAAACACCATATATTTT.

This clonotype occurred a few times. The V call is TRBV7-9, the J call TRBJ2-5, with a tentative D call TRBD1 (6 bases). The CDR3 has 15 amino acids. V shed 2 bases and J shed 1 base, with 11 bases lying between them. Germline lookup yields CDR1 SEHNR and CDR2 FQNEAQ (reference sequence). Written as DNA, the CDR3 is TGTGCCAGCAGCTTAACCAGGGGCATCCAAGAGACCCAGTACTTC. Amino acids: CASSLTRGIQETQYF.

This clonotype has a handful of counts. The J gene is TRBJ2-3, the V gene TRBV27, with 14 nucleotides matching TRBD2. In germline, CDR1 is MNHEY, CDR2 SMNVEV (reference sequence). V shed 5 bases and J 5 bases; nucleotides not matched to a gene: 9. The CDR3 has 17 amino acids. The CDR3 sequence: CASSGTGTSGSQDTQYF. CDR3 nucleotide sequence: TGTGCCAGCAGTGGAACCGGGACTAGCGGGAGTCAAGATACGCAGTATTTT.

The sample holds many counts of this clonotype. This chain joins TRBV5-4 and TRBJ2-2; 16 nucleotides agree with TRBD2. Germline CDR1 and CDR2: SGHNT and YYREEE (reference sequence). The trim removed 4 bases at V and 3 bases at J, leaving 6 bases unmatched. This CDR3 is 18 amino acids long. The CDR3 protein is CASSTGLAGGPDTGELFF. CDR3 bases: TGTGCCAGCAGCACGGGACTAGCGGGAGGGCCGGACACCGGGGAGCTGTTTTTT.

This clonotype was recorded a few times. The chain recombines TRBV5-1 with TRBJ2-3; 7 bases align to TRBD2. The trim removed 5 bases at V and 0 bases at J, leaving 6 bases unmatched. CDR3 size: 15 residues. Germline CDR1 reads SGHRS; CDR2 reads YFSETQ. The CDR3 DNA follows: TGCGCCAGCAGAACCGGGGACTATAGCACAGATACGCAGTATTTT. Translated, it gives CASRTGDYSTDTQYF. Together with reference TRBV5-1 and TRBJ2-3, the CDR3 gives the full variable domain: KAGVTQTPRYLIKTRGQQVTLSCSPISGHRSVSWYQQTPGQGLQFLFEYFSETQRNKGNFPGRFSGRQFSNSRSEMNVSTLELGDSALYLCASRTGDYSTDTQYFGPGTRLTVL.

This clonotype appeared a few times. The chain combines TRBV28 with TRBJ2-1, with TRBD1 identical over 9 bases. The junction had 6 bases not matched to a gene; V was cut back by 4 bases and J by 2 bases. Looked up from germline, CDR1 is MDHEN and CDR2 is SYDVKM. This CDR3 has 16 amino acids. CDR3 in amino acids: CASSSGTGWPYNEQFF. Here the CDR3 DNA reads TGTGCCAGCAGTTCAGGGACAGGGTGGCCCTACAATGAGCAGTTCTTC.